This T cell receptor (beta chain) is from a study of vaccination effects on CD4 cells after COVID-19. Study background: Vaccine administered to participants consisted of two doses of either BNT162b2 or mRNA-1273. The study's findings and limits: Within healthy vaccinees, only 1 of 255 vaccine-induced clones displayed cross-reactivity with common cold coronaviruses. Infection- and vaccine-induced clones contracted markedly late after vaccination.

The length of the CDR3 is 13 residues. The germline gives CDR1 MNHNY, CDR2 SVGAGI (reference sequence). Trimming took off 5 bases at V and 3 bases at J, with 10 bases between the two ends. The ViraFEST assay expanded antigen-specific CD4+ T cells with viral peptide pools before sequencing. After less than 11 days in culture, the CD4+ T cells were isolated. Nucleocapsid antibodies were negative in the vaccine recipients, who had never had SARS-CoV-2 infection. As for this clone: Its target is not known.

Produced via immunoSEQ multiplex PCR; TCRdb's table is partial and in-frame only. The sample lists 55,000 to 80,000 clones, approximately 72% seen once, with 4% in the top ten. The chain couples TRBV6-6 to TRBJ1-1, with D uncertain. This TCR was sampled from a human donor who received a COVID-19 vaccine. The sequencing here drew on CD4+ T cells from PBMCs cultured with HCoV-OC43 spike peptides, taken before COVID-19 vaccination. Subset here: HCoV-OC43 spike overlapping peptide pool stimulation. CDR3 DNA: TGTGCCAGCAGTCTCACCGGGGACACTGAAGCTTTCTTT. Its translation is CASSLTGDTEAFF.